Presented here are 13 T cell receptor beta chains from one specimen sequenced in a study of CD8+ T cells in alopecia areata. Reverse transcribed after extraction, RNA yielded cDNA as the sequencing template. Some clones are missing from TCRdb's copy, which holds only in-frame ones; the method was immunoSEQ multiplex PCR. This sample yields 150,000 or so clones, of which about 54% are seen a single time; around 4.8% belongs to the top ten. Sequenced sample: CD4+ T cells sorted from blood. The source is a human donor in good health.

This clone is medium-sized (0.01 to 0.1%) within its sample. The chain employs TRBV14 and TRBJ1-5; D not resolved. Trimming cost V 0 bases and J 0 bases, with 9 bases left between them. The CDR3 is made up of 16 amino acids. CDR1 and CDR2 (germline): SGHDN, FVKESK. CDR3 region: CASSQEGRHSNQPQHF. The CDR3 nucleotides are TGTGCCAGCAGCCAAGAGGGGAGACATAGCAATCAGCCCCAGCATTTT.

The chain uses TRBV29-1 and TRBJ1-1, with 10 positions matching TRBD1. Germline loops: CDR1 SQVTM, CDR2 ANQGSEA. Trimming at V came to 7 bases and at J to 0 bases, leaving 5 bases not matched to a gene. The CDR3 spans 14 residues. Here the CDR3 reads CSAGDRGMNTEAFF. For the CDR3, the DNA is TGCAGCGCCGGGGACAGGGGCATGAACACTGAAGCTTTCTTT.

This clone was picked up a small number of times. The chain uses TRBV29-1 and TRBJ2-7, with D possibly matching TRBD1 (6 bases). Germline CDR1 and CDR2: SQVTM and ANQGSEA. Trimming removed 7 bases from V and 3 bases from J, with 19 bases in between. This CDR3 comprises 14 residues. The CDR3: CSAIPPGQNYEQYF. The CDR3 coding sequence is TGCAGCGCCATTCCCCCTGGACAGAACTACGAGCAGTACTTC.

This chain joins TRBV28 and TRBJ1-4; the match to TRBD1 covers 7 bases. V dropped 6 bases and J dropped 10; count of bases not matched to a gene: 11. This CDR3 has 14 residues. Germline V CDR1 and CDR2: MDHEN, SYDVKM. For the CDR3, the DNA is TGTGCCAGCAGGAGGGACAGCGGGGGGGGAAAACTGTTTTTT. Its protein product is CASRRDSGGGKLFF.

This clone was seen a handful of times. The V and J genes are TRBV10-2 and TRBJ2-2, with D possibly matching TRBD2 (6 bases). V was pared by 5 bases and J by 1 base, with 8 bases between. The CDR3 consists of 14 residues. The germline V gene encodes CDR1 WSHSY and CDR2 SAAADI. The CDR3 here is CASSPGGNTGELFF. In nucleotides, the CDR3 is TGCGCCAGCAGTCCCGGGGGGAACACCGGGGAGCTGTTTTTT.

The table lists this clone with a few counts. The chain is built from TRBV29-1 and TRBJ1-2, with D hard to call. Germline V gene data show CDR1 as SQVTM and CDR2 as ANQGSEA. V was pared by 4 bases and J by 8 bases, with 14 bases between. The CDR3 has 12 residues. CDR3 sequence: CSVASAPGGYTF. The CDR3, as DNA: TGCAGCGTTGCATCAGCCCCGGGGGGCTACACCTTC.

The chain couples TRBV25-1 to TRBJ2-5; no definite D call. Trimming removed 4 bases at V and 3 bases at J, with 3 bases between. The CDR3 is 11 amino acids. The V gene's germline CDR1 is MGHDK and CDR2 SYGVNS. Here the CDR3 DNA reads TGTGCCAGCAGTGTGGAAGAGACCCAGTACTTC. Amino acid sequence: CASSVEETQYF. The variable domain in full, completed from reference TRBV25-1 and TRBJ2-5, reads EADIYQTPRYLVIGTGKKITLECSQTMGHDKMYWYQQDPGMELHLIHYSYGVNSTEKGDLSSESTVSRIRTEHFPLTLESARPSHTSQYLCASSVEETQYFGPGTRLLVL.

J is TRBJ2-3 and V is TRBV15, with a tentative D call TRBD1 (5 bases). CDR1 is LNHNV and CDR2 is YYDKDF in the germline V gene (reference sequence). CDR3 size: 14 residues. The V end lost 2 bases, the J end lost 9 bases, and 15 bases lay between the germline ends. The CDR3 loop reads CATSRPTASETQYF. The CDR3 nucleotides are TGTGCCACCAGCAGACCGACAGCGTCCGAGACGCAGTATTTT.

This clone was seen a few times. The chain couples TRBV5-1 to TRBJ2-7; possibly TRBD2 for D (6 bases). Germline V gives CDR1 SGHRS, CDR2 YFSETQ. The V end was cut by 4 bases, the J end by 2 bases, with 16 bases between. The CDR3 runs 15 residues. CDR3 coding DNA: TGCGCCAGCAGCCGGGGACTCTCGGACACCTACGAGCAGTACTTC. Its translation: CASSRGLSDTYEQYF.

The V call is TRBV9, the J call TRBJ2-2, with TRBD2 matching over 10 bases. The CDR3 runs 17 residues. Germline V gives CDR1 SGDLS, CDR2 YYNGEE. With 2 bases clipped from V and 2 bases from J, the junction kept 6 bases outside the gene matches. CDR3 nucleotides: TGTGCCAGCAGCGTGGCTAGCGGGGGAACCAACACCGGGGAGCTGTTTTTT. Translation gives CASSVASGGTNTGELFF.

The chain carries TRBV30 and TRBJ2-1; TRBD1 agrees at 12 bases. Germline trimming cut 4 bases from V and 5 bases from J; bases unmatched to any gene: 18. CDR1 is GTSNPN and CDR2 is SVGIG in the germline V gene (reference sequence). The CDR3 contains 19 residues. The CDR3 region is CAWNKGQGASGGPHNEQFF. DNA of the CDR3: TGTGCCTGGAATAAGGGACAGGGGGCGTCTGGCGGACCGCACAATGAGCAGTTCTTC.

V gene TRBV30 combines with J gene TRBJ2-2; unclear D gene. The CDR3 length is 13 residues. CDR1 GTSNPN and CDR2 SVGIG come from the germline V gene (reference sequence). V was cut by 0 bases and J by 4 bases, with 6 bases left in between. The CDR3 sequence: CAWSVQSTGELFF. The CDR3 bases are TGTGCCTGGAGTGTACAGAGCACCGGGGAGCTGTTTTTT.

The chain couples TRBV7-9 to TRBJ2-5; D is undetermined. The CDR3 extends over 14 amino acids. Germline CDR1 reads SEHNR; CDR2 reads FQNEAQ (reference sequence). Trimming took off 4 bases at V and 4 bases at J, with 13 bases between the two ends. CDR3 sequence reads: CASSSRHPGETQYF. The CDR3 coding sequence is TGTGCCAGCAGCTCCCGACACCCGGGAGAGACCCAGTACTTC.